Below are 5 T cell receptor beta chains sequenced from a single sample in a study of T cell changes during pregnancy in multiple sclerosis. The method was immunoSEQ multiplex PCR; TCRdb's version includes in-frame clones alone and lacks a portion of them. The sample lists roughly 22,000 clones; around nine tenths were seen once. The sample was CD4+ T cells from peripheral blood mononuclear cells, taken in the first trimester of pregnancy. All receptors derive from a female donor in good health, enrolled as a control in a pregnancy study.

The chain is built from TRBV5-1 and TRBJ2-5; D is possibly TRBD2 (5 bases). The CDR3 consists of 14 residues. V lost 4 bases and J 4 bases, leaving 14 bases between the germline ends. Germline-derived CDR1 and CDR2 are SGHRS and YFSETQ. CDR3 DNA: TGCGCCAGCAGCCGTGGGGAGTTCGGAGAGACCCAGTACTTC. Its protein is CASSRGEFGETQYF.

The V gene is TRBV14, the J gene TRBJ1-4; a possible D gene is TRBD1 (5 bases). The CDR3 is 14 residues long. Trimming left V 1 base short and J 10 bases short, with 13 bases between. Germline V gene sequence: CDR1 SGHDN, CDR2 FVKESK. The CDR3 spells CASSQVLGRGKLFF. CDR3 in DNA: TGTGCCAGCAGCCAAGTTTTAGGAAGGGGAAAACTGTTTTTT.

V is TRBV7-9 and J is TRBJ1-2, with D uncertain. Germline V gene lookup returns CDR1 SEHNR and CDR2 FQNEAQ (reference sequence). The CDR3 runs to 12 residues. With 5 bases removed from V and 8 bases from J, the gap between germline ends came to 12 bases. CDR3 DNA sequence: TGTGCCAGCAGCACAGATTATGGGGGCTACACCTTC. This encodes CASSTDYGGYTF.

CDR3 DNA sequence: TGTGCCAGCAGCTTAGATCAGATGCCGAATGAGCAGTTCTTC. Translation gives CASSLDQMPNEQFF. The chain is built from TRBV11-3 and TRBJ2-1; no definite D call. This CDR3 has 14 residues. The V gene lost 0 bases and the J gene lost 7 bases, with 10 bases spanning the gap. The germline V gene encodes CDR1 SGHNT and CDR2 YENEEA.

The V call is TRBV30, the J call TRBJ2-5; 10 bases map to TRBD2. The CDR3 is made up of 16 amino acids. Germline trimming cut 0 bases from V and 9 bases from J; bases unmatched to any gene: 13. Germline V gene sequence: CDR1 GTSNPN, CDR2 SVGIG (reference sequence). CDR3 nucleotide sequence: TGTGCCTGGAGTGTACTAGCGGGATTAGGGGGTGGGCCCCAGTACTTC. It is translated as CAWSVLAGLGGGPQYF. Full variable domain (remainder filled in from reference TRBV30 and TRBJ2-5): SQTIHQWPATLVQPVGSPLSLECTVEGTSNPNLYWYRQAAGRGLQLLFYSVGIGQISSEVPQNLSASRPQDRQFILSSKKLLLSDSGFYLCAWSVLAGLGGGPQYFGPGTRLLVL.